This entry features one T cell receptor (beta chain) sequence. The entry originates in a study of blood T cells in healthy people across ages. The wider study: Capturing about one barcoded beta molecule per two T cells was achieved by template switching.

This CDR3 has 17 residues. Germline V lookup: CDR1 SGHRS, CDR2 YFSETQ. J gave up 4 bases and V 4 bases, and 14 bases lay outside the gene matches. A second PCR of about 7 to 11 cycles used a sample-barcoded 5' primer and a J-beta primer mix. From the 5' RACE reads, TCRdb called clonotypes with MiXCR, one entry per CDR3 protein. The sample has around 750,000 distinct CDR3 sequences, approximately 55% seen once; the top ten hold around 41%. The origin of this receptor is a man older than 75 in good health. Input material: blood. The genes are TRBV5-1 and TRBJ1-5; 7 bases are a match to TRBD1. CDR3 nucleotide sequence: TGCGCCAGCAGCCCCACACCAGACAGGGTTGGGAATCAGCCCCAGCATTTT. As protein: CASSPTPDRVGNQPQHF.